The entry below describes one TCR beta chain. The data were obtained in a study of T-cell reconstitution after alpha-beta-depleted transplantation in children. Researchers prepared the TCRbeta library using unique molecular identifiers, the study reports. Via MiXCR, TCRdb re-called the PCR reads, giving one row per CDR3 protein. The data hold approximately 400,000 distinct CDR3 sequences, with under 13% observed a single time. The sequenced sample was PBMCs from the stem cell graft donor, obtained from the stem cell graft. The sequence came from a human donor who donated a stem cell graft to a child with acute myeloid leukemia.

CDR3 region: CASSESQGLGEKLFF. In DNA form, the CDR3 reads TGTGCCAGCAGTGAATCCCAGGGTTTGGGTGAAAAACTGTTTTTT. The chain is built from TRBV25-1 and TRBJ1-4, with TRBD1 as a possible D gene (5 bases). CDR3 length: 15 amino acids. Trimming pared 1 base from V and 7 bases from J, leaving 13 bases between. Germline values: CDR1 MGHDK, CDR2 SYGVNS.